This record looks at one T cell receptor beta chain sequence and its context. This clonotype was seen more than once but under ten times. Its specific antigen is unknown. The record has no base qualities; no much larger clone is one base away. Sequencing relied on an Illumina HiSeq 1500. TCRdb trimmed public reads at Q25 via fastp, called clones via MiXCR and kept in-frame beta chains. Every CDR3 protein is listed once, alongside the most common genes and DNA of its rows. For this sample the table gives approximately 500,000 distinct CDR3 sequences, of which approximately 10% were detected only once. Of the sample, 10% to 13% falls within the top ten clones. Trimming costs V 5 bases and J 6 bases, and their ends lie 19 bases apart. From a lookup of the germline V gene, CDR1 and CDR2 are MDHEN and SYDVKM. Including cysteine and phenylalanine, the CDR3 has 16 amino acids. Only the CDR3 part of the read is kept: 48 bases, read in frame from the first base.

This sample is drawn from a study of T cell repertoires in cytomegalovirus infection (dated by TCRdb to between 2018 and 2021). For the study in its entirety: Donor HLA type was relevant to the analysis, because carriage of CMV infection together with the matching HLA type was indicated by public TCR beta signatures.

Study-wide findings and limitations: Cumulative frequency of public TCR beta family members discriminated carriers of CMV infection plus the relevant HLA type in this cohort and an independent 352-donor cohort. The ex vivo response was dominated by HLA-C-restricted CMV-specific TCR beta clonotypes, which also provided the single most frequent clonotype in two of eight donors.

The sequence joins TRBV28 to TRBJ2-2, with an unclear D gene assignment. The sequenced material came from PBMCs. This clonotype originated in a human donor in good health (CMV status not recorded). Some clones in this sample may be carry-over from other donors' samples. In nucleotides, the sequence is TGTGCCAGCAGTCCCCGTTTTGGTTTTGGTTCCGGGGAGCTGTTTTTT. Translated, this gives CASSPRFGFGSGELFF.